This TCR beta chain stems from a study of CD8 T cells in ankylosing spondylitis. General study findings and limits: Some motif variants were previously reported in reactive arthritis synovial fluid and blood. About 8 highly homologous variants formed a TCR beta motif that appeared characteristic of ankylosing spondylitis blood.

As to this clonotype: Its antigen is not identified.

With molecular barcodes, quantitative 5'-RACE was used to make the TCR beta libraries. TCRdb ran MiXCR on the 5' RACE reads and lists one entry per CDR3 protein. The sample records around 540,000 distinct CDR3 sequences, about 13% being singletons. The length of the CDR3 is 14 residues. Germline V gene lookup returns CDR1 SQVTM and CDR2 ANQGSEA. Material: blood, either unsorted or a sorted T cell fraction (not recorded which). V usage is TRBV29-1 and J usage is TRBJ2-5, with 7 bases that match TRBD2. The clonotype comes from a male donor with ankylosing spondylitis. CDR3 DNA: TGCACCCTAAGAGCGGGAAATAGTGCTCAGACCCAGTACTTC. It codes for CTLRAGNSAQTQYF.